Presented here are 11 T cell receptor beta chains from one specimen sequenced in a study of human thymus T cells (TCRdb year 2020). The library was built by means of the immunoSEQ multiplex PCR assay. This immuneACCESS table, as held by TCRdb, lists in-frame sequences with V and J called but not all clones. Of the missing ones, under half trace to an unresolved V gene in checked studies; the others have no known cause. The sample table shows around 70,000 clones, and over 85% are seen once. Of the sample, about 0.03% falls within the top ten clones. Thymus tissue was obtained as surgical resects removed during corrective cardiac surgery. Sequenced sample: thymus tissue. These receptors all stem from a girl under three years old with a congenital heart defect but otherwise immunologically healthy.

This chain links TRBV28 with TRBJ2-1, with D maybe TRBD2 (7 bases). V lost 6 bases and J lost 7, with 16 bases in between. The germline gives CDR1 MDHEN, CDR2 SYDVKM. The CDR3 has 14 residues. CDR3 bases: TGTGCCAGCAGGGAAGCGGGACACCTTAATGAGCAGTTCTTC. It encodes CASREAGHLNEQFF.

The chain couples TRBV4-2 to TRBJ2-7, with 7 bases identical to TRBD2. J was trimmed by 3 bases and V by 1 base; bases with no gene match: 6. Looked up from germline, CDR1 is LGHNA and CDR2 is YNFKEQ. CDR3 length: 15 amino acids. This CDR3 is CASSQATSVDYEQYF. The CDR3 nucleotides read TGTGCCAGCAGCCAAGCAACTAGCGTAGACTACGAGCAGTACTTC.

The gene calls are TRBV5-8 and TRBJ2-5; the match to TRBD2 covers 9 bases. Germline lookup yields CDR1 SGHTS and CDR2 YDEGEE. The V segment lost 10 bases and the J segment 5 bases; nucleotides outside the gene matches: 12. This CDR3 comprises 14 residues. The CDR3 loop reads CASPWGGRDETQYF. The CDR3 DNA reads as TGTGCCTCCCCTTGGGGCGGGAGGGACGAGACCCAGTACTTC.

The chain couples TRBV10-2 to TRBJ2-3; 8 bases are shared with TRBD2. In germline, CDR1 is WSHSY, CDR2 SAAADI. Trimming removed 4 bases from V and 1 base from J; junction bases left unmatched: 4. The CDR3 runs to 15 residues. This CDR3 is CASSGLAGRTDTQYF. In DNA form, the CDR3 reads TGCGCCAGCAGTGGATTAGCGGGACGCACAGATACGCAGTATTTT.

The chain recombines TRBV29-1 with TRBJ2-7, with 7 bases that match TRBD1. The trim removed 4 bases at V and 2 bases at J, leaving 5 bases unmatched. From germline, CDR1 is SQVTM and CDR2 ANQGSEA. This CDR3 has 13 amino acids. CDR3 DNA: TGCAGCGTTGCACAGGGACAGACCTACGAGCAGTACTTC. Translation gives CSVAQGQTYEQYF.

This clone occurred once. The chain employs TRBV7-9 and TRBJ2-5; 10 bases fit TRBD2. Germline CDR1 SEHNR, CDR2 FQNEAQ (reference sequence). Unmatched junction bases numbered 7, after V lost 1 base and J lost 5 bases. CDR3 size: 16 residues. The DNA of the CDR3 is TGTGCCAGCAGCTTAGAAGCGGGAGGGGCGGAGGAGACCCAGTACTTC. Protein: CASSLEAGGAEETQYF.

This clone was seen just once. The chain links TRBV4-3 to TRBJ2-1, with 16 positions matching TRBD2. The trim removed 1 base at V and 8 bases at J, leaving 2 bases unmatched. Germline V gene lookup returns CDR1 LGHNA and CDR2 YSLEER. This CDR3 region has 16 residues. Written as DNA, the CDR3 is TGCGCCAGCAGCCAAGTGGGACTAGCGGGAGGGTATGAGCAGTTCTTC. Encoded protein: CASSQVGLAGGYEQFF.

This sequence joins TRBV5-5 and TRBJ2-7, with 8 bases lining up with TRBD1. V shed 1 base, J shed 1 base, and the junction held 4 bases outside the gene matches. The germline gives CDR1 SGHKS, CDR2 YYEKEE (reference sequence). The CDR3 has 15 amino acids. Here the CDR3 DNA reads TGTGCCAGCAGCTTGCTCAGGACAGGGTCCTACGAGCAGTACTTC. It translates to CASSLLRTGSYEQYF.

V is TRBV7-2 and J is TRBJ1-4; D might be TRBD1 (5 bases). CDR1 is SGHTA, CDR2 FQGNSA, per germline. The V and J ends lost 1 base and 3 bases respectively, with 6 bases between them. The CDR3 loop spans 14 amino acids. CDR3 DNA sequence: TGTGCCAGCAGCTTAGGGGGGTCTAATGAAAAACTGTTTTTT. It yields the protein CASSLGGSNEKLFF.

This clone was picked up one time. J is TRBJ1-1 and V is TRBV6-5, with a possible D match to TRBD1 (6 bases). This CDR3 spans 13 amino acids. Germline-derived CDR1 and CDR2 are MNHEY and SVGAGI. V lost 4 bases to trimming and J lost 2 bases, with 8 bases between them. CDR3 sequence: CASSSQGNTEAFF. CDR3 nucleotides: TGTGCCAGCAGTTCACAGGGTAACACTGAAGCTTTCTTT.

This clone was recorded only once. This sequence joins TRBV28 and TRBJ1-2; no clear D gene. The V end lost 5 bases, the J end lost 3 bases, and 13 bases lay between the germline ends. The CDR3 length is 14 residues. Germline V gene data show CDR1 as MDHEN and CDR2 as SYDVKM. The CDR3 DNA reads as TGTGCCAGCAGTAAATCCGGCCTCGACTATGGCTACACCTTC. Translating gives CASSKSGLDYGYTF.